This is a list of T cell receptor beta chains from one sample in a study of blood T cells in healthy people across ages. One entry per CDR3 protein, called by TCRdb with MiXCR from the 5' RACE reads. The sample includes 850,000 to 1,100,000 distinct CDR3 sequences, 35% to 45% of them seen just once. The sequenced sample was blood. Receptor source: a man aged 18 to 29 in good health. Both conserved end residues are part of each CDR3. The D gene is left open where the match is weak. Where a row states a size, it is once, few, many or the class of an expanded clone; other rows omit it.

j_call | clone_size | v_call | d_call | cdr3_aa | cdr3_nt
TRBJ2-3 | . | TRBV20-1 | TRBD2 | CSARDLAGGLGTDTQYF | TGCAGTGCTAGAGACCTAGCGGGGGGGCTTGGCACAGATACGCAGTATTTT
TRBJ2-2 | . | TRBV29-1 | . | CSALQTNTGELFF | TGCAGCGCCCTGCAGACGAACACCGGGGAGCTGTTTTTT
TRBJ2-1 | . | TRBV20-1 | TRBD1 | CSALRTGGGRAYNEQFF | TGCAGTGCACTCCGGACAGGGGGCGGGAGGGCCTACAATGAGCAGTTCTTC
TRBJ2-5 | . | TRBV5-1 | . | CASSESAIQSQETQYF | TGCGCCAGCAGCGAGTCGGCCATTCAAAGCCAAGAGACCCAGTACTTC
TRBJ2-1 | . | TRBV20-1 | TRBD2 | CSARSTASGGGEQFF | TGCAGTGCTAGATCTACGGCTAGCGGGGGAGGTGAGCAGTTCTTC
TRBJ2-3 | . | TRBV20-1 | TRBD1 | CSANLNRGSTDTQYF | TGCAGTGCCAACTTAAACAGGGGAAGCACAGATACGCAGTATTTT
TRBJ1-2 | few | TRBV4-3 | . | CASSQDTQGMGYGYTF | TGCGCCAGCAGCCAAGATACCCAGGGTATGGGGTATGGCTACACCTTC
TRBJ2-3 | . | TRBV12-3/TRBV12-4 | TRBD2 | CASSLDSGGSTDTQYF | TGTGCCAGCAGTTTAGATAGCGGGGGATCCACAGATACGCAGTATTTT
TRBJ2-3 | . | TRBV20-1 | TRBD1 | CSAPPRRQGLPYF | TGCAGTGCCCCTCCTAGACGACAGGGCTTGCCGTATTTT
TRBJ2-1 | once | TRBV20-1 | . | CSARAGGKYNGQFF | TGCAGTGCTAGAGCTGGCGGGAAGTACAATGGGCAGTTCTTC
TRBJ2-1 | few | TRBV29-1 | TRBD1 | CSVQKFTGGNEQFF | TGCAGCGTTCAAAAGTTTACAGGGGGGAATGAGCAGTTCTTC
TRBJ1-1 | . | TRBV20-1 | . | CSASLGTVTEAFF | TGCAGTGCTAGTCTCGGGACTGTCACTGAAGCTTTCTTT
TRBJ2-1 | . | TRBV3-1 | TRBD2 | CASSQVVSGAPIYNEQFF | TGTGCCAGCAGCCAAGTCGTTAGCGGGGCCCCGATATACAATGAGCAGTTCTTC
TRBJ1-2 | few | TRBV5-1 | . | CASSLAQGSGYYGYTF | TGCGCCAGCAGCTTGGCCCAGGGTAGTGGGTACTATGGCTACACCTTC
TRBJ1-1 | . | TRBV4-2 | TRBD1 | CASSPLAGQGKKNTEAFF | TGTGCCAGCAGCCCTCTTGCGGGACAGGGGAAGAAGAACACTGAAGCTTTCTTT
TRBJ1-5 | . | TRBV27 | TRBD1 | CASKGQGDQPQHF | TGTGCCAGTAAGGGACAGGGTGATCAGCCCCAGCATTTT
TRBJ2-3 | few | TRBV6-4 | . | CASSDRQGADTQYF | TGTGCCAGCAGTGACCGGCAGGGAGCAGATACGCAGTATTTT
TRBJ2-3 | few | TRBV18 | TRBD2 | CASSPLGGDTQYF | TGTGCCAGCTCACCACTCGGGGGGGATACGCAGTATTTT
TRBJ2-7 | few | TRBV9 | TRBD1 | CASSSSVRDRASNEQYF | TGTGCCAGCAGCTCTAGTGTCAGGGACAGGGCTAGTAATGAGCAGTACTTC
TRBJ1-4 | . | TRBV5-1 | TRBD1 | CASNTGTGNEKLFF | TGCGCCAGCAACACCGGGACAGGCAATGAAAAACTGTTTTTT
TRBJ1-5 | . | TRBV7-9 | . | CASSDGGTKDQPQHF | TGTGCCAGCAGCGACGGGGGAACAAAAGATCAGCCCCAGCATTTT
TRBJ1-2 | . | TRBV6-5 | . | CASSYSRRTRGYTF | TGTGCCAGCAGTTACTCGAGAAGGACTCGTGGCTACACCTTC
TRBJ2-1 | . | TRBV4-3 | . | CASSQEEPGLGEQFF | TGCGCCAGCAGCCAAGAAGAACCTGGCCTCGGAGAGCAGTTCTTC
TRBJ2-7 | many | TRBV5-1 | . | CASSYPGTYEQYF | TGCGCCAGCAGCTACCCAGGTACCTACGAGCAGTACTTC
TRBJ2-3 | . | TRBV6-2/TRBV6-3 | TRBD1 | CASSKRQGVADTQYF | TGTGCCAGCAGTAAAAGACAGGGGGTTGCGGATACGCAGTATTTT
TRBJ2-7 | . | TRBV5-6 | . | CASSDSPLTYNEQYF | TGTGCCAGCAGCGACAGTCCCTTAACCTACAATGAGCAGTACTTC
TRBJ2-5 | . | TRBV2 | . | CASIMQGLGETQYF | TGTGCCAGCATTATGCAGGGGCTCGGGGAGACCCAGTACTTC
TRBJ2-7 | . | TRBV20-1 | . | CSARVASGLGTLPYEQYF | TGCAGTGCTAGAGTGGCGTCGGGACTGGGGACTTTGCCATACGAGCAGTACTTC
TRBJ2-1 | few | TRBV29-1 | TRBD1 | CSVEGQGARNEQFF | TGCAGCGTCGAGGGACAGGGGGCGCGAAATGAGCAGTTCTTC
TRBJ2-7 | few | TRBV20-1 | . | CSARDQRDSYEQYF | TGCAGTGCTAGAGATCAACGGGACTCCTACGAGCAGTACTTC
TRBJ1-6 | . | TRBV10-3 | . | CAITARENSPLHF | TGTGCTATTACGGCCAGGGAAAATTCACCCCTCCACTTT
TRBJ1-2 | . | TRBV7-9 | . | CASSFQNNYGYTF | TGTGCCAGCAGCTTCCAGAACAACTATGGCTACACCTTC
TRBJ1-1 | . | TRBV29-1 | . | CSLRGAGAGTEAFF | TGCAGCTTACGTGGGGCCGGGGCAGGGACTGAAGCTTTCTTT
TRBJ2-1 | many | TRBV5-1 | TRBD2 | CASSLPLASGPSSYNEQFF | TGCGCCAGCAGCTTGCCGTTGGCTAGCGGGCCTAGCTCCTACAATGAGCAGTTCTTC
TRBJ2-2 | . | TRBV29-1 | . | CSVYGGPHTGELFF | TGCAGCGTTTATGGGGGGCCGCACACCGGGGAGCTGTTTTTT
TRBJ1-5 | many | TRBV7-8 | . | CASSPSQDQPQHF | TGTGCCAGCAGCCCTAGTCAGGATCAGCCCCAGCATTTT
TRBJ1-5 | few | TRBV7-2 | . | CASSLSPNLDQPQHF | TGTGCCAGCAGCTTAAGCCCCAACTTGGATCAGCCCCAGCATTTT
TRBJ2-1 | few | TRBV14 | . | CASSQVGLSLNEQFF | TGTGCCAGCAGCCAAGTGGGTCTCTCCCTCAATGAGCAGTTCTTC
TRBJ1-5 | few | TRBV25-1 | . | CASTAGHSNQPQHF | TGTGCCAGCACCGCTGGACACTCTAATCAGCCCCAGCATTTT
TRBJ1-1 | few | TRBV12-3/TRBV12-4 | . | CASIGMNTEAFF | TGTGCCAGCATCGGGATGAACACTGAAGCTTTCTTT
TRBJ1-2 | . | TRBV4-2 | . | CASSQEPGQTNYGYTF | TGTGCCAGCAGCCAAGAACCGGGACAAACTAACTATGGCTACACCTTC
TRBJ1-1 | . | TRBV12-3/TRBV12-4 | . | CASTSFMGTEAFF | TGTGCCAGCACCTCTTTCATGGGCACTGAAGCTTTCTTT
TRBJ1-1 | . | TRBV7-3 | . | CASSWTSNTEAFF | TGTGCCAGCAGCTGGACAAGTAACACTGAAGCTTTCTTT
TRBJ2-1 | few | TRBV6-6 | . | CASRLQGTVYNEQFF | TGTGCCAGCAGGCTCCAGGGCACAGTCTACAATGAGCAGTTCTTC
TRBJ2-5 | . | TRBV25-1 | . | CASSEDREMKTQYF | TGTGCCAGCAGTGAAGACCGTGAGATGAAGACCCAGTACTTC
TRBJ1-2 | few | TRBV4-1 | TRBD1 | CASSHHGRGQSYGYTF | TGCGCCAGCAGCCACCATGGAAGGGGGCAGTCCTATGGCTACACCTTC
TRBJ2-5 | . | TRBV20-1 | . | CSASYNRQETQYF | TGCAGTGCTAGTTATAACAGGCAAGAGACCCAGTACTTC
TRBJ2-7 | . | TRBV3-1 | . | CASSQGLKSEQYF | TGTGCCAGCAGCCAAGGCCTCAAGTCCGAGCAGTACTTC
TRBJ2-3 | . | TRBV10-3 | TRBD1 | CAIRAGQGFTDTQYF | TGTGCCATCAGGGCGGGACAGGGCTTTACAGATACGCAGTATTTT
TRBJ2-7 | once | TRBV18 | . | CASSPQEGLSYNEQYF | TGTGCCAGCTCACCACAAGAGGGGCTTTCCTACAATGAGCAGTACTTC
TRBJ2-1 | many | TRBV12-3/TRBV12-4 | . | CASSLRPGGDEQFF | TGTGCCAGCAGTTTACGTCCAGGAGGCGATGAGCAGTTCTTC
TRBJ1-2 | . | TRBV20-1 | TRBD1 | CSARAGRQGAGYTF | TGCAGTGCTAGAGCTGGCCGACAGGGAGCTGGCTACACCTTC
TRBJ1-2 | . | TRBV6-5 | . | CASSDSRDYGYTF | TGTGCCAGCAGTGACTCGAGGGACTATGGCTACACCTTC